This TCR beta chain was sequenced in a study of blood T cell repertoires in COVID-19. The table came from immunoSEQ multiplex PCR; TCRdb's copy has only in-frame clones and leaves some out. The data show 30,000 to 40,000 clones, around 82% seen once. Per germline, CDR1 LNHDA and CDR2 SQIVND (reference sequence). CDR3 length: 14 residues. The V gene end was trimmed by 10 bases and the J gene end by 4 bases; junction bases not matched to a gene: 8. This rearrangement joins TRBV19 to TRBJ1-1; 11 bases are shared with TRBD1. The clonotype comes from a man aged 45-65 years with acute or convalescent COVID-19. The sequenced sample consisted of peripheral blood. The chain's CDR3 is CATIGTGGSTEAFF. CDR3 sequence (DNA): TGTGCCACTATTGGGACAGGGGGTTCCACTGAAGCTTTCTTT. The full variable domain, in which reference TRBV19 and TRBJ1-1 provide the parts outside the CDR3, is DGGITQSPKYLFRKEGQNVTLSCEQNLNHDAMYWYRQDPGQGLRLIYYSQIVNDFQKGDIAEGYSVSREKKESFPLTVTSAQKNPTAFYLCATIGTGGSTEAFFGQGTRLTVV.